Each of the 19 T cell receptor beta chains below was sequenced from the same sample in a study of blood T cell repertoires in COVID-19. Libraries were prepared by immunoSEQ multiplex PCR; TCRdb keeps only in-frame clonotypes and omits some of them. The sample records about 120,000 clones, about nine tenths being singletons. The sample taken for sequencing was peripheral blood. All receptors derive from a human donor in a cohort sampled during active COVID-19.

This clone was seen only once. The V and J genes are TRBV28 and TRBJ2-6, with 7 bases that match TRBD2. Germline V gene sequence: CDR1 MDHEN, CDR2 SYDVKM. The J segment lost 2 bases and the V segment lost 5 bases, leaving 12 bases of the junction unmatched. This CDR3 is 18 amino acids long. The CDR3 loop is CASSRTRRSLPGANVLTF. The CDR3 DNA reads TGTGCCAGCAGTAGGACTAGAAGGAGCCTCCCTGGGGCCAACGTCCTGACTTTC.

The chain employs TRBV9 and TRBJ2-3, with 11 bases fitting TRBD1. V was pared by 2 bases and J by 5 bases, with 7 bases of the junction left unmatched. Germline CDR1 and CDR2: SGDLS and YYNGEE. The CDR3 loop spans 16 amino acids. DNA for the CDR3: TGTGCCAGCAGCGTCCGGCCGGGACAGGGGGTAGATACGCAGTATTTT. Its protein product is CASSVRPGQGVDTQYF.

This clone was counted between two and nine times. The chain links TRBV11-3 to TRBJ2-2; 11 nucleotides line up with TRBD2. CDR3 length: 16 residues. J gave up 4 bases and V 5 bases, and 6 bases lay outside the gene matches. Germline assignment: CDR1 SGHNT and CDR2 YENEEA. CDR3 nucleotide sequence: TGTGCCAGCAGCGCATTAGCGGGAGGGGGCACCGGGGAGCTGTTTTTT. It encodes CASSALAGGGTGELFF.

CDR3 nucleotide sequence: TGCGCCAGCAGTCACCCTCGGGACAGGGGACACAATGAGCAGTTCTTC. Amino acid sequence: CASSHPRDRGHNEQFF. The rearrangement uses TRBV23-1 and TRBJ2-1; 10 nucleotides match TRBD1. TRBV23-1 counts as an open reading frame of uncertain function. The CDR3 runs to 16 residues. V dropped 3 bases and J dropped 5; count of bases not matched to a gene: 7.

The genes are TRBV29-1 and TRBJ1-2, with D tentatively TRBD1 (6 bases). Germline assignment: CDR1 SQVTM and CDR2 ANQGSEA. Trimming shortened V by 6 bases and J by 4 bases, and 18 bases separated the two germline ends. This CDR3 is built from 14 residues. CDR3 loop: CSVDRDTEPYGYTF. In DNA form, the CDR3 reads TGCAGCGTGGACCGGGACACCGAACCCTATGGCTACACCTTC.

The CDR3 here is CASSSKIAGFSYEQYF. The CDR3 coding sequence is TGTGCCAGCAGTTCCAAGATAGCGGGCTTCTCCTACGAGCAGTACTTC. The rearrangement links TRBV27 to TRBJ2-7, with TRBD2 matching 7 bases. There are 16 residues in the CDR3. The junction had 9 bases not matched to a gene; V was cut back by 4 bases and J by 0 bases. From germline, CDR1 is MNHEY and CDR2 SMNVEV (reference sequence).

The chain recombines TRBV21-1 with TRBJ2-5; the table's D call, TRBD1, was not checked against the DNA. TRBV21-1 is described as a pseudogene. The CDR3 consists of 14 residues. CDR3 sequence: CAAATRLPRGTQYF. Here the CDR3 DNA reads TGTGCAGCCGCAACACGGCTACCTAGGGGGACCCAGTACTTC.

The V call is TRBV6-5, the J call TRBJ2-2; TRBD2 is a possible D gene (6 bases). The CDR3 contains 14 residues. The germline gives CDR1 MNHEY, CDR2 SVGAGI. The V end was cut by 2 bases, the J end by 4 bases, with 8 bases between. This chain's CDR3 is CASSYGRTTGELFF. The CDR3 DNA reads TGTGCCAGCAGTTACGGGAGGACCACCGGGGAGCTGTTTTTT.

The gene calls are TRBV6-5 and TRBJ2-7, with 7 positions matching TRBD1. Germline V gene lookup returns CDR1 MNHEY and CDR2 SVGAGI. This CDR3 comprises 15 residues. The J segment lost 2 bases and the V segment lost 2 bases, leaving 6 bases of the junction unmatched. The DNA for the CDR3 is TGTGCCAGCAGTTACCGTAGACAGGGTACCTACGAGCAGTACTTC. Its protein is CASSYRRQGTYEQYF.

The chain has TRBV6-5 and TRBJ2-1; maybe TRBD1 (5 bases). The CDR3 length is 15 residues. CDR1 MNHEY and CDR2 SVGAGI come from the germline V gene. V was cut by 5 bases and J by 3 bases, with 14 bases left in between. DNA for the CDR3: TGTGCCAGCAGTATAGGGGCAGCTGACTACAATGAGCAGTTCTTC. The encoded protein is CASSIGAADYNEQFF.

V usage is TRBV14 and J usage is TRBJ2-1; D is perhaps TRBD2 (7 bases). The CDR3 runs to 21 residues. Trimming left V 0 bases short and J 0 bases short, with 24 bases between. Germline V gene data show CDR1 as SGHDN and CDR2 as FVKESK. CDR3 bases: TGTGCCAGCAGCCAAGATAGGAGGGGGGGCCTTCATTCCCGCTCCTACAATGAGCAGTTCTTC. Translated, it gives CASSQDRRGGLHSRSYNEQFF.

The chain couples TRBV30 to TRBJ1-5; TRBD1 agrees at 7 bases. J gave up 2 bases and V 3 bases, and 7 bases lay outside the gene matches. This CDR3 is built from 15 residues. The germline V gene encodes CDR1 GTSNPN and CDR2 SVGIG (reference sequence). CDR3 sequence (DNA): TGTGCCTGGAGCGTCGACAGGGAGGGCAATCAGCCCCAGCATTTT. Its protein product is CAWSVDREGNQPQHF.

The genes are TRBV5-1 and TRBJ2-1; 10 bases are shared with TRBD2. The CDR3 loop spans 15 amino acids. V dropped 4 bases and J dropped 3; count of bases not matched to a gene: 4. The germline V gene has CDR1 SGHRS and CDR2 YFSETQ. The CDR3 loop reads CASSTRLAGYNEQFF. CDR3 DNA sequence: TGCGCCAGCAGCACAAGACTAGCGGGCTACAATGAGCAGTTCTTC.

The V gene is TRBV24-1, the J gene TRBJ2-1, with D possibly TRBD2 on 6 matching bases. Germline CDR1 and CDR2: KGHDR and SFDVKD. There are 15 residues in the CDR3. V shed 2 bases and J shed 6 bases, with 13 bases lying between them. CDR3 in amino acids: CATSDSGTLPNEQFF. The CDR3 coding sequence is TGTGCCACCAGTGATTCCGGGACTTTGCCCAATGAGCAGTTCTTC.

The chain is built from TRBV5-1 and TRBJ2-5, with 8 bases matching TRBD1. This CDR3 region has 16 residues. Looked up from germline, CDR1 is SGHRS and CDR2 is YFSETQ. Trimming cost V 4 bases and J 9 bases; bases outside gene matches: 17. CDR3 in DNA: TGCGCCAGCAGCCTTGTCCCCGGACAGGGTGTCGGGTCCCAGTACTTC. Residues: CASSLVPGQGVGSQYF. Drawing the rest from reference TRBV5-1 and TRBJ2-5, the complete variable domain is KAGVTQTPRYLIKTRGQQVTLSCSPISGHRSVSWYQQTPGQGLQFLFEYFSETQRNKGNFPGRFSGRQFSNSRSEMNVSTLELGDSALYLCASSLVPGQGVGSQYFGPGTRLLVL.

This clone occurred a few times. The chain couples TRBV9 to TRBJ2-3; tentatively, D is TRBD1 (6 bases). The CDR3 is made up of 15 amino acids. Trimming removed 1 base from V and 4 bases from J, with 13 bases in between. Per the germline V gene, CDR1 is SGDLS and CDR2 is YYNGEE. The CDR3 reads CASSVLGGAADTQYF. For the CDR3, the DNA is TGTGCCAGCAGCGTACTTGGGGGCGCGGCAGATACGCAGTATTTT.

The chain carries TRBV2 and TRBJ1-4, with unresolved D. V lost 4 bases and J lost 0, with 9 bases in between. There are 15 residues in the CDR3. Germline lookup yields CDR1 SNHLY and CDR2 FYNNEI. Here the CDR3 DNA reads TGTGCCAGCAGTGTCCGGGAGCCAACTAATGAAAAACTGTTTTTT. It encodes CASSVREPTNEKLFF. Using reference TRBV2 and TRBJ1-4 for the parts outside the CDR3, the full variable domain is EPEVTQTPSHQVTQMGQEVILRCVPISNHLYFYWYRQILGQKVEFLVSFYNNEISEKSEIFDDQFSVERPDGSNFTLKIRSTKLEDSAMYFCASSVREPTNEKLFFGSGTQLSVL.

The gene calls are TRBV7-8 and TRBJ1-4; 9 bases match TRBD1. The CDR3 spans 17 residues. Trimming cost V 1 base and J 7 bases; bases outside gene matches: 10. The germline CDR1 and CDR2 sequences are SGHVS and FQNEAQ. CDR3 sequence: CASSLVQGAIWGEKLFF. The DNA for the CDR3 is TGTGCCAGCAGCTTAGTACAGGGGGCGATTTGGGGTGAAAAACTGTTTTTT.

In this sample, this clone turned up a few times. The V and J genes are TRBV12-5 and TRBJ2-3; TRBD2 might be the D (6 bases). The germline V gene has CDR1 LGHNT and CDR2 FRNRAP. V lost 8 bases, J lost 2 bases, and 14 bases lay in between. The CDR3 runs 14 residues. The CDR3 DNA reads as TGTGCTAGTCTAGTGGGGGGTTACACAGATACGCAGTATTTT. It specifies CASLVGGYTDTQYF.